Below are 15 T cell receptor beta chains sequenced from a single sample in a study of shared clonotypes between healthy human individuals. Assay used: immunoSEQ multiplex PCR; TCRdb lists only in-frame clones, some missing. The sample has 2 million to 2.5 million clones, less than 95% seen once. The sample consisted of naive CD4+ T cells from PBMCs. Sample subset: CD45RA+ positively selected. The receptor set was obtained from a man aged 18 to 29 in good health. Some clones in this sample may be carry-over from other donors' samples.

The chain couples TRBV19 to TRBJ2-3; D uncertain. Germline CDR1 is LNHDA and CDR2 is SQIVND (reference sequence). The CDR3 consists of 15 residues. V was clipped by 4 bases and J by 2 bases, with 13 bases between them. For the CDR3, the DNA is TGTGCCAGTAGTAACTCCCGGGTCTCCACAGATACGCAGTATTTT. This codes for CASSNSRVSTDTQYF.

V is TRBV2 and J is TRBJ2-7; D remains ambiguous. Germline V gene sequence: CDR1 SNHLY, CDR2 FYNNEI. V was shortened by 4 bases and J by 5 bases, with 6 bases between the two germline ends. There are 11 residues in the CDR3. The CDR3: CASSGFNEQYF. CDR3 DNA sequence: TGTGCCAGCAGTGGATTCAACGAGCAGTACTTC.

The chain employs TRBV6-6 and TRBJ2-7; 8 positions match TRBD2. Germline V CDR1 and CDR2: MNHNY, SVGAGI (reference sequence). Losses at the gene ends were 0 bases for V and 5 bases for J; bases not matched to a gene: 6. CDR3 size: 15 residues. The CDR3 DNA reads as TGTGCCAGCAGTTACTCGGGCGGGAGGTTCCACGAGCAGTACTTC. Its protein product is CASSYSGGRFHEQYF.

The genes are TRBV2 and TRBJ2-3, with TRBD2 matching 7 bases. The CDR3 has 16 amino acids. CDR1 is SNHLY, CDR2 FYNNEI, per germline. V lost 3 bases, J lost 0 bases, and 6 bases stayed unmatched. The CDR3 region is CASSELSGPSTDTQYF. In nucleotides, the CDR3 is TGTGCCAGCAGTGAGCTTAGCGGGCCTAGCACAGATACGCAGTATTTT.

The V and J genes are TRBV19 and TRBJ2-7; 9 bases are a match to TRBD2. This CDR3 has 15 residues. Trimming took 4 bases from V and 1 from J; bases not matched to a gene: 5. Germline V gene data show CDR1 as LNHDA and CDR2 as SQIVND (reference sequence). CDR3 region: CASSTGLARSYEQYF. Here the CDR3 DNA reads TGTGCCAGTAGTACAGGACTAGCGAGATCCTACGAGCAGTACTTC.

Written as DNA, the CDR3 is TGTGCCAGCAGCCACCGGGAGACACAAGAGACCCAGTACTTC. Protein sequence: CASSHRETQETQYF. The chain uses TRBV7-9 and TRBJ2-5; maybe TRBD2 (6 bases). CDR3 length: 14 residues. V gave up 5 bases and J gave up 2 bases, with 12 bases separating them. The V gene's germline CDR1 is SEHNR and CDR2 FQNEAQ (reference sequence).

This rearrangement joins TRBV5-5 to TRBJ1-5, with TRBD1 as a possible D gene (5 bases). The V end lost 2 bases, the J end lost 5 bases, and 14 bases lay between the germline ends. The germline gives CDR1 SGHKS, CDR2 YYEKEE (reference sequence). The CDR3 runs to 15 residues. The CDR3 nucleotides are TGTGCCAGCAGCTTCCAGGGCCGAGACGATCAGCCCCAGCATTTT. Translation: CASSFQGRDDQPQHF.

This clone showed up just once. The J gene is TRBJ2-3, the V gene TRBV7-3, with TRBD2 matching over 7 bases. In germline, CDR1 is SGHTA, CDR2 FQGTGA. The length of the CDR3 is 16 residues. J gave up 4 bases and V 5 bases, and 12 bases lay outside the gene matches. The CDR3 region is CASSAGVAGRADTQYF. DNA of the CDR3: TGTGCCAGCAGCGCCGGGGTAGCGGGTAGGGCAGATACGCAGTATTTT.

The V and J genes are TRBV5-1 and TRBJ2-3; 7 nucleotides match TRBD1. The junction had 2 bases not matched to a gene; V was cut back by 0 bases and J by 4 bases. Germline CDR1 SGHRS, CDR2 YFSETQ. This CDR3 comprises 14 residues. The CDR3 DNA follows: TGCGCCAGCAGCTTGGATACAGGGGCAGATACGCAGTATTTT. Protein: CASSLDTGADTQYF.

Regarding this clone: This specimen includes other DNA sequences encoding the same CDR3. The rearrangement joins TRBV5-1 to TRBJ2-7; no reliable D call. This CDR3 contains 11 residues. The V gene lost 5 bases and the J gene lost 4 bases, with 7 bases spanning the gap. The germline CDR1 and CDR2 sequences are SGHRS and YFSETQ. This CDR3 is CASSSEYEQYF. In DNA, the CDR3 is TGCGCCAGCAGTTCTGAGTACGAGCAGTACTTC.

The genes are TRBV11-2 and TRBJ2-1; D gene uncertain. Germline lookup yields CDR1 SGHAT and CDR2 FQNNGV. Trimming pared 1 base from V and 1 base from J, leaving 5 bases between. This CDR3 comprises 14 residues. The DNA for the CDR3 is TGTGCCAGCAGCTTAGTGGGTTCCTACAATGAGCAGTTCTTC. The encoded protein is CASSLVGSYNEQFF.

This chain's CDR3 is CASSRSGLDREQFF. The CDR3 nucleotides read TGCGCCAGCAGCCGTTCGGGACTAGATCGTGAGCAGTTCTTC. This chain uses TRBV4-1 with TRBJ2-1, with TRBD2 identical over 8 bases. The CDR3 has 14 residues. Trimming removed 4 bases from V and 9 bases from J; junction bases left unmatched: 8. Germline V gives CDR1 MGHRA, CDR2 YSYEKL.

The chain is built from TRBV6-4 and TRBJ1-5; D uncertain. CDR3 length: 15 amino acids. V dropped 4 bases and J dropped 6 bases, with 16 bases sitting between them. Germline loops: CDR1 MRHNA, CDR2 SNTAGT. The CDR3: CASSVHFEGGQPQHF. The CDR3 DNA follows: TGTGCCAGCAGTGTACACTTCGAGGGAGGTCAGCCCCAGCATTTT.

The CDR3: CASSLGTGESYEQYF. The CDR3 region has the DNA TGTGCCAGCTCACTTGGGACAGGGGAATCCTACGAGCAGTACTTC. The chain uses TRBV18 and TRBJ2-7, with 10 bases matching TRBD1. The CDR3 runs 15 residues. Germline V gives CDR1 KGHSH, CDR2 LQKENI. J lost 1 base, V lost 4 bases, and 4 bases had no gene match.

V and J are TRBV11-2 and TRBJ2-5; 14 bases agree with TRBD2. The CDR3 sequence is 19 residues long. The germline gives CDR1 SGHAT, CDR2 FQNNGV. After removal of 6 bases from V and 4 bases from J, the junction contained 16 bases not matched to a gene. The CDR3 DNA is TGTGCCAGCAGTTCCCCGGGACTAGCGGGAGATTCTGGTCGAGAGACCCAGTACTTC. Protein product: CASSSPGLAGDSGRETQYF.